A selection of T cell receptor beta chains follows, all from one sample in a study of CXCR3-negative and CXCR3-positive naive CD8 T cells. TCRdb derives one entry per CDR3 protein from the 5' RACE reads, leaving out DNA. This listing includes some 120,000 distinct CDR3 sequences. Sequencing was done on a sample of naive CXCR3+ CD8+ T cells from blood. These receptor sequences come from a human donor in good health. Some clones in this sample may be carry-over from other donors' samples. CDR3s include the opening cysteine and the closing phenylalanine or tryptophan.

CDR3 protein: CASSYEGISADTQYF
V gene: TRBV6-5
J gene: TRBJ2-3

CDR3 protein: CASSSMRGAGPQHF
V gene: TRBV2
J gene: TRBJ1-5

CDR3 protein: CASSLSRWMNTEAFF
V gene: TRBV5-5
J gene: TRBJ1-1

CDR3 protein: CASTGAGALGYTF
V gene: TRBV6-5
J gene: TRBJ1-2

CDR3 protein: CASRFLQGPTEAFF
V gene: TRBV11-2
J gene: TRBJ1-1

CDR3 protein: CSASLGDTGAFF
V gene: TRBV20-1
J gene: TRBJ1-1

CDR3 protein: CASSFAGGWTEAFF
V gene: TRBV27
J gene: TRBJ1-1

CDR3 protein: CASRTDLGYNEQFF
V gene: TRBV7-9
J gene: TRBJ2-1

CDR3 protein: CSPGGNTEAFF
V gene: TRBV29-1
J gene: TRBJ1-1

CDR3 protein: CASSQDSAGPLYNEQFF
V gene: TRBV4-3
J gene: TRBJ2-1

CDR3 protein: CASSDRAPYNEQFF
V gene: TRBV25-1
J gene: TRBJ2-1

CDR3 protein: CASLIQEQKYPQGASSYEQYF
V gene: TRBV2
J gene: TRBJ2-7

CDR3 protein: CASSGNRGTSDEQFF
V gene: TRBV7-9
J gene: TRBJ2-1

CDR3 protein: CASSDHRDRGYNEQFF
V gene: TRBV6-4
J gene: TRBJ2-1

CDR3 protein: CASSHTPGLAPDTQYF
V gene: TRBV11-2
J gene: TRBJ2-3

CDR3 protein: CASSLAGDSYEQYF
V gene: TRBV5-6
J gene: TRBJ2-7

CDR3 protein: CASSTRVTGAYEQYF
V gene: TRBV7-2
J gene: TRBJ2-7

CDR3 protein: CSDHTGGGTEAFF
V gene: TRBV29-1
J gene: TRBJ1-1

CDR3 protein: CASSPPGSQGDFWAFF
V gene: TRBV7-6
J gene: TRBJ1-1

CDR3 protein: CASSGGLNYGYTF
V gene: TRBV12-3/TRBV12-4
J gene: TRBJ1-2

CDR3 protein: CATSANNNEQFF
V gene: TRBV24-1
J gene: TRBJ2-1

CDR3 protein: CASSQGFSEQYF
V gene: TRBV4-2
J gene: TRBJ2-7

CDR3 protein: CASSPEQGINTEAFF
V gene: TRBV6-2/TRBV6-3
J gene: TRBJ1-1

CDR3 protein: CASSVAQNSDKGNTEAFF
V gene: TRBV9
J gene: TRBJ1-1

CDR3 protein: CASSPGTGGEQYF
V gene: TRBV7-3
J gene: TRBJ2-7

CDR3 protein: CSARDQTSGAIDIQYF
V gene: TRBV20-1
J gene: TRBJ2-4

CDR3 protein: CAARGTLQETQYF
V gene: TRBV3-1
J gene: TRBJ2-5

CDR3 protein: CASSQGQGAPNIQYF
V gene: TRBV7-3
J gene: TRBJ2-4

CDR3 protein: CASSLSGQGAYEQYF
V gene: TRBV27
J gene: TRBJ2-7

CDR3 protein: CASGLAGVYEQYF
V gene: TRBV27
J gene: TRBJ2-7

CDR3 protein: CASSSETGFSYGYTF
V gene: TRBV5-1
J gene: TRBJ1-2

CDR3 protein: CASSSGLSYEQYF
V gene: TRBV7-9
J gene: TRBJ2-7

CDR3 protein: CASSLTAGTGSETQYF
V gene: TRBV4-3
J gene: TRBJ2-5